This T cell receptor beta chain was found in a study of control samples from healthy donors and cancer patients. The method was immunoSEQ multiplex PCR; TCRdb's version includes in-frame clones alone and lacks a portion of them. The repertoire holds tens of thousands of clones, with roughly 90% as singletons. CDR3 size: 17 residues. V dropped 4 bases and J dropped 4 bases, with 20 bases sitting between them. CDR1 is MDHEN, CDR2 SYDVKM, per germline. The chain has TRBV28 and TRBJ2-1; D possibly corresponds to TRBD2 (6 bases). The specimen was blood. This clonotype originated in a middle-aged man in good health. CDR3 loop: CASSSQPGDSTYNEQFF. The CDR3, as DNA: TGTGCCAGCAGTTCCCAACCCGGGGACTCGACATACAATGAGCAGTTCTTC.